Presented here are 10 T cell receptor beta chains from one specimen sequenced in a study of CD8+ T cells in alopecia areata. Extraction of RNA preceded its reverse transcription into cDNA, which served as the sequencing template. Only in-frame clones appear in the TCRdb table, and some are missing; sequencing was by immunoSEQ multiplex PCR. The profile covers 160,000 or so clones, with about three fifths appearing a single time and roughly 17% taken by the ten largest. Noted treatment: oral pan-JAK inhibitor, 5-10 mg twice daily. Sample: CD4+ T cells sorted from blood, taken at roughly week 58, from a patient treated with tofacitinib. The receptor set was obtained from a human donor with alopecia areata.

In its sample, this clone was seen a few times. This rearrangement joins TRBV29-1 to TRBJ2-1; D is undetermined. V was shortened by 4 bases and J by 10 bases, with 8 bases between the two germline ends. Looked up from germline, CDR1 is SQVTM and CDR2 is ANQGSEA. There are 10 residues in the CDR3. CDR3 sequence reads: CSVVSPEQFF. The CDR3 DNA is TGCAGCGTTGTCTCACCAGAGCAGTTCTTC.

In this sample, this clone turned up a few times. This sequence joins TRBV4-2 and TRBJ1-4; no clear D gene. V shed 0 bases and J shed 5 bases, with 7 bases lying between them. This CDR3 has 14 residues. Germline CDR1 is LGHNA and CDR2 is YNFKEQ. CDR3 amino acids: CASSQDSRNEKLFF. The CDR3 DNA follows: TGTGCCAGCAGCCAAGATTCGCGGAATGAAAAACTGTTTTTT.

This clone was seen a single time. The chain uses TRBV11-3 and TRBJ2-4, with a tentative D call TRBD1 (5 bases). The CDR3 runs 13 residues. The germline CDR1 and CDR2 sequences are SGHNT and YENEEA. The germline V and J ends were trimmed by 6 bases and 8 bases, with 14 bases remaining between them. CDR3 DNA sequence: TGTGCCAGCAGACCCAAGACAGTGGACATTCAGTACTTC. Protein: CASRPKTVDIQYF.

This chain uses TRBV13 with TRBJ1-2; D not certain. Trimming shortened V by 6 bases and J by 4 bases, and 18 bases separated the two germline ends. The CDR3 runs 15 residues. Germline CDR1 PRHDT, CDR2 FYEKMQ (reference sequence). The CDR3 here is CASRNKRGNTYGYTF. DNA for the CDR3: TGTGCCAGCAGGAATAAACGTGGTAACACCTATGGCTACACCTTC. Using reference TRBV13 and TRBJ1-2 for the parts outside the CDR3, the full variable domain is AAGVIQSPRHLIKEKRETATLKCYPIPRHDTVYWYQQGPGQDPQFLISFYEKMQSDKGSIPDRFSAQQFSDYHSELNMSSLELGDSALYFCASRNKRGNTYGYTFGSGTRLTVV.

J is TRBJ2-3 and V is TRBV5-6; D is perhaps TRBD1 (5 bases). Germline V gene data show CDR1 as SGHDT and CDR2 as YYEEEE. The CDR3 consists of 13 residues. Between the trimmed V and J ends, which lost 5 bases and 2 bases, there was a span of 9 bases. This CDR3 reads CASSRGNTDTQYF. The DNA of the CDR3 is TGTGCCAGCAGTAGGGGAAACACAGATACGCAGTATTTT.

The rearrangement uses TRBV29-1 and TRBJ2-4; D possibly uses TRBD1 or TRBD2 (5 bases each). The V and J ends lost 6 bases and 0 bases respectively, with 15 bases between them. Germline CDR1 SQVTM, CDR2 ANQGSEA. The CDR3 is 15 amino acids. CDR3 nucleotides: TGCAGCGTAACGGGACGATCTTTAGCCAAAAACATTCAGTACTTC. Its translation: CSVTGRSLAKNIQYF.

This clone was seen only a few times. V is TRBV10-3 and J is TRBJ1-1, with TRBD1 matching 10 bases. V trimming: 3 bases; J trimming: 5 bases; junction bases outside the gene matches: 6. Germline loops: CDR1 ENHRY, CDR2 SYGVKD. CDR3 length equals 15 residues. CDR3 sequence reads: CAISEHGTGVTEAFF. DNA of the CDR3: TGTGCCATCAGTGAACACGGGACAGGGGTGACTGAAGCTTTCTTT.

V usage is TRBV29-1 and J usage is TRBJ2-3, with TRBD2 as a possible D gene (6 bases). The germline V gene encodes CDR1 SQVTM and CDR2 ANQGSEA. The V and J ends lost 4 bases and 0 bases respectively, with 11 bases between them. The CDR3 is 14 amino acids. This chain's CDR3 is CSVGSGVSTDTQYF. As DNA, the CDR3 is TGCAGCGTTGGATCGGGGGTGAGCACAGATACGCAGTATTTT.

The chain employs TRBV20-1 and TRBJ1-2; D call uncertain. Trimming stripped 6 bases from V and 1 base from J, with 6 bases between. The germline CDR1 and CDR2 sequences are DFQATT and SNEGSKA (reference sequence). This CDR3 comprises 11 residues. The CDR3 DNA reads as TGCAGTGCCGAATTTAACTATGGCTACACCTTC. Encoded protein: CSAEFNYGYTF.

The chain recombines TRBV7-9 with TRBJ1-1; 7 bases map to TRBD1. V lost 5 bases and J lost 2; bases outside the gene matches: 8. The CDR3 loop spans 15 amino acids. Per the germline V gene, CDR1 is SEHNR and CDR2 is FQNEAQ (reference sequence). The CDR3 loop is CASSPRGQVNTEAFF. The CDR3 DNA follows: TGTGCCAGCAGCCCAAGAGGACAGGTCAACACTGAAGCTTTCTTT. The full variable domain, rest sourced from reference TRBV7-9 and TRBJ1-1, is DTGVSQNPRHKITKRGQNVTFRCDPISEHNRLYWYRQTLGQGPEFLTYFQNEAQLEKSRLLSDRFSAERPKGSFSTLEIQRTEQGDSAMYLCASSPRGQVNTEAFFGQGTRLTVV.